Only one count was recorded for the clone carrying this T cell receptor beta chain. This CDR3 comprises 15 residues. With 0 bases removed from V and 5 bases from J, the gap between germline ends came to 14 bases. Germline V gene lookup returns CDR1 SGDLS and CDR2 YYNGEE. The data stem from a study of shared clonotypes between healthy human individuals. For the study at large: CD8 memory received one plate per donor, CD8 naive two, CD4 memory three and CD4 naive three.

The material for each subset, its genomic DNA, was split evenly across several immunoSEQ plates. The method was immunoSEQ multiplex PCR; TCRdb's version includes in-frame clones alone and lacks a portion of them. The repertoire holds some 2.4 million clones, approximately 93% seen once, with about 0.39% in the top ten. Sequenced material: naive CD4+ T cells from PBMCs. Described subset: CD45RA+ positively selected. The source is a man between 18 and 29 years old in good health. Some clones in this sample may be carry-over from other donors' samples. The chain links TRBV9 to TRBJ1-1, with D perhaps TRBD1 (5 bases). Here the CDR3 DNA reads TGTGCCAGCAGCGTAGTTCCGGGACCGTGGACTGAAGCTTTCTTT. Translation: CASSVVPGPWTEAFF.